This is a list of T cell receptor beta chains from one sample in a study of cytomegalovirus exposure and HLA in healthy donors. Profiling relied on immunoSEQ multiplex PCR, and the TCRdb table lists in-frame clones only, not all of them. The sample lists about 200,000 clones; 70% to 80% were seen once. Sequencing was performed on PBMCs. These TCRs come from a male donor in good health and CMV-seropositive. Each CDR3 is given with its conserved first and last residue. A D gene is named only where the DNA matches it firmly. Expanded clones get a size class; other rows say once, few or many, or leave the size out.

clone size	D gene	V gene	J gene	CDR3 protein	CDR3 DNA
NA	NA	TRBV10-3	TRBJ1-5	CAISESGGDYSNQPQHF	TGTGCCATCAGTGAGTCGGGGGGGGATTATAGCAATCAGCCCCAGCATTTT
NA	NA	TRBV9	TRBJ1-6	CASTSGERSPLHF	TGTGCCAGTACCTCAGGGGAGCGTTCACCCCTCCACTTT
NA	TRBD2	TRBV14	TRBJ2-3	CASSRGGHWDTQYF	TGTGCCAGCTCGCGGGGGGGCCATTGGGATACGCAGTATTTT
few	NA	TRBV11-2	TRBJ2-7	CASSQRDLNSEQYF	TGTGCCAGCAGCCAGAGGGACTTGAATAGCGAGCAGTACTTC
NA	NA	TRBV30	TRBJ2-5	CACGPQGGGETQYF	TGTGCCTGCGGCCCCCAGGGAGGGGGAGAGACCCAGTACTTC
NA	TRBD1	TRBV7-6	TRBJ1-4	CASSLAGGSEKLFF	TGTGCCAGCAGCTTAGCAGGGGGCAGCGAAAAACTGTTTTTT
NA	NA	TRBV4-3	TRBJ2-3	CASSQDGGKVRTDTQYF	TGCGCCAGCAGCCAAGATGGGGGGAAGGTACGGACAGATACGCAGTATTTT
NA	NA	TRBV6-6	TRBJ1-2	CARGGATNYGYTF	TGTGCCAGGGGAGGGGCTACTAACTATGGCTACACCTTC
NA	NA	TRBV4-2	TRBJ1-6	CASGTGQTNSPLHF	TGTGCCAGCGGAACGGGACAAACCAATTCACCCCTCCACTTT
NA	TRBD2	TRBV6-1	TRBJ2-5	CASSDQLAGGPKTQYF	TGTGCCAGCAGTGACCAACTAGCGGGAGGGCCGAAGACCCAGTACTTC
NA	TRBD1	TRBV7-3	TRBJ2-3	CASSWTGDTQYF	TGTGCCAGCAGTTGGACAGGGGACACGCAGTATTTT
NA	NA	TRBV5-6	TRBJ2-7	CASSSSRSSYEQYF	TGTGCCAGCAGCTCTTCCCGGAGCTCCTACGAGCAGTACTTC
NA	NA	TRBV28	TRBJ1-1	CATLAGPRGTEAFF	TGTGCCACCCTCGCGGGCCCCCGGGGGACTGAAGCTTTCTTT
NA	NA	TRBV7-7	TRBJ1-5	CASSLSGQGYNQPQHF	TGTGCTAGCAGCTTATCGGGTCAGGGATACAATCAGCCCCAGCATTTT
NA	NA	TRBV5-1	TRBJ2-5	CASSSSGETQYF	TGCGCCAGCAGCTCCTCGGGGGAGACCCAGTACTTC
NA	TRBD1	TRBV6-1	TRBJ1-5	CASSKGITGAQPQHF	TGTGCCAGCAGTAAAGGCATAACAGGGGCCCAGCCCCAGCATTTT
NA	TRBD1	TRBV27	TRBJ2-4	CASSPGQVRYKNIQYF	TGTGCCAGCAGCCCCGGACAGGTGAGGTATAAAAACATTCAGTACTTC
NA	NA	TRBV12-5	TRBJ2-7	CASGLVTGGQRSYEQYF	TGTGCTAGTGGTTTGGTAACGGGTGGACAGCGATCTTACGAGCAGTACTTC
NA	NA	TRBV27	TRBJ2-7	CASRQGSYEQYF	TGTGCCAGCAGGCAGGGCTCCTACGAGCAGTACTTC
NA	TRBD2	TRBV7-8	TRBJ2-7	CASSRLVGRVGGTSYEQYF	TGTGCCAGCAGCCGCTTAGTGGGGAGGGTGGGAGGTACCTCCTACGAGCAGTACTTC
NA	NA	TRBV7-3	TRBJ2-7	CASSTPAGGEQYF	TGTGCCAGCAGCACGCCGGCAGGAGGCGAGCAGTACTTC
NA	NA	TRBV6-6	TRBJ2-5	CASSYLTRGETQYF	TGTGCCAGCAGTTATTTGACTAGAGGAGAGACCCAGTACTTC
NA	NA	TRBV27	TRBJ2-3	CASSFGGSSRIDTQYF	TGTGCCAGCAGTTTTGGAGGGAGCTCAAGGATCGATACGCAGTATTTT
NA	TRBD1	TRBV29-1	TRBJ1-2	CSVPGTGQSSYTF	TGCAGCGTGCCCGGGACAGGGCAATCATCTTACACCTTC
NA	NA	TRBV9	TRBJ2-6	CASSVGGVAGANVLTF	TGTGCCAGCAGCGTTGGAGGGGTCGCTGGGGCCAACGTCCTGACTTTC
NA	NA	TRBV30	TRBJ1-2	CAWSDPSQGNYGYTF	TGTGCCTGGAGTGACCCTTCTCAGGGGAACTATGGCTACACCTTC